This record concerns one T cell receptor (beta chain) sequence. The sample originates from a study of blood T cell repertoires in COVID-19. Study context: The United States, Italy and Spain supplied acute and convalescent COVID-19 samples. In each case, the material was cDNA or gDNA derived from T cells, B-cell-depleted T cells, or PBMCs.

V was clipped by 4 bases and J by 0 bases; unmatched bases: 9. The CDR3 is 17 residues long. Germline V CDR1 and CDR2: LGHNA, YNFKEQ. In the original processing: Reference gene primer amplification gave estimated nucleated cell counts. Sequencing was performed with immunoSEQ multiplex PCR; in TCRdb, only in-frame clones are kept and a portion is missing. The D gene and trimming were derived from the DNA, and the V and J assignments and clone size from that table. The sample holds approximately 210,000 clones, 82% seen once. The sequenced sample consisted of peripheral blood. The chain combines TRBV4-2 with TRBJ2-1, with TRBD2 matching over 7 bases. The receptor comes from a woman of 80 years or more with acute or convalescent COVID-19. CDR3: CASSLRAGSSSYNEQFF. The CDR3 DNA follows: TGTGCCAGCAGCCTGCGAGCGGGGTCAAGCTCCTACAATGAGCAGTTCTTC.